This T cell receptor (beta chain) came from a study of blood T cell repertoires in COVID-19. The wider study: COVID-19 samples from acute and convalescent phases originated in the United States, Italy and Spain. T cells, B-cell-depleted T cells, or PBMCs provided the cDNA or gDNA that served as material.

Cohort placement rested on clinical history that participants reported themselves. Trimming took off 8 bases at V and 3 bases at J, with 14 bases between the two ends. The length of the CDR3 is 14 residues. Germline loops: CDR1 MNHEY, CDR2 SVGEGT. TCRdb's copy holds only in-frame clones and misses some; the assay was immunoSEQ multiplex PCR. The sample records about 240,000 clones, 87% being singletons. This chain joins TRBV6-2 or TRBV6-3 and TRBJ1-5; D uncertain. The sequencing input was PBMCs or T cells enriched from blood (not recorded which). This receptor was obtained from a woman aged 25 to 45 with acute COVID-19. Written as DNA, the CDR3 is TGTGCCAGCTGTTCACCGGGGATCAATCAGCCCCAGCATTTT. It yields the protein CASCSPGINQPQHF.